This T cell receptor beta chain was recorded in a study of shared clonotypes between healthy human individuals. Whole-study context: Used for every donor were three CD4 naive, three CD4 memory, two CD8 naive and one CD8 memory plate. Whole-study results and caveats: Among donors, sharing of clonotypes was expected to be affected by sequencing depth.

A note on this clone: Its target is not known.

Data came from immunoSEQ multiplex PCR; TCRdb stores just in-frame clones and leaves some out. The sample lists around 600,000 clones, about 95% occurring once. Terminally differentiated effector memory CD45RA+ cells were excluded from the naive CD8 cells, which were CD45RO-negative and positively selected for CCR7. This clonotype originated in a young woman in good health. Sequenced sample: naive CD8+ T cells sorted from blood.

Written as DNA, the CDR3 is TGTGCCAGCAGTTCGGTGTACTACGAGCAGTACTTC. This encodes CASSSVYYEQYF. This sequence joins TRBV27 and TRBJ2-7; unclear D gene. Germline CDR1 and CDR2: MNHEY and SMNVEV (reference sequence). The CDR3 contains 12 residues. V was clipped by 4 bases and J by 3 bases, with 7 bases between them.